The 4 T cell receptor beta chains below all came from one sample that was sequenced in a study (dated by TCRdb to 2022 to 2024). The library was produced with the immunoSEQ multiplex PCR assay. TCRdb obtained this table from immuneACCESS and retained in-frame rearrangements with V and J assigned. These tables miss some clones; where compared with another copy, unresolved V genes account for less than half of the shortfall, and the remainder is unexplained. Counted in this sample were approximately 53,000 clones; 85% to 95% of them appeared once. The ten largest account for around 11% of the sample. Sequencing was performed on PBMCs. These TCRs come from a man aged 35-49 years with rheumatoid arthritis.

This chain uses TRBV7-8 with TRBJ1-1; D unclear. Trimming shortened V by 5 bases and J by 0 bases, and 13 bases separated the two germline ends. The CDR3 loop spans 15 amino acids. CDR1 SGHVS and CDR2 FQNEAQ come from the germline V gene. The CDR3 coding sequence is TGTGCCAGCAGCCAATTTTTGAAGGTGAACACTGAAGCTTTCTTT. Its translation is CASSQFLKVNTEAFF.

This chain connects TRBV3-1 (or the pseudogene TRBV3-2) to TRBJ1-6; no clear D. The germline V gene has CDR1 LGHDT and CDR2 YNNKEL (reference sequence). This CDR3 comprises 16 residues. The germline V and J ends were trimmed by 3 bases and 6 bases, with 15 bases remaining between them. The CDR3 nucleotides are TGTGCCAGCAGCCAGGATGACCCCGGGCTTAATTCACCCCTCCACTTT. This gives the protein CASSQDDPGLNSPLHF.

The chain is built from TRBV5-1 and TRBJ1-1; no firm D call. CDR1 and CDR2 (germline): SGHRS, YFSETQ. Trimming removed 0 bases from V and 4 bases from J, with 10 bases in between. The length of the CDR3 is 14 residues. The CDR3 sequence: CASSLDPQPTEAFF. The CDR3 DNA follows: TGCGCCAGCAGCTTGGACCCCCAGCCCACTGAAGCTTTCTTT.

The chain combines TRBV20-1 with TRBJ2-4; 10 bases fit TRBD1. This CDR3 has 11 amino acids. Trimming took 6 bases from V and 7 from J; bases not matched to a gene: 0. Germline CDR1 DFQATT, CDR2 SNEGSKA (reference sequence). The CDR3 DNA reads as TGCAGTGCGGACAGGGGGAACATTCAGTACTTC. It translates to CSADRGNIQYF.